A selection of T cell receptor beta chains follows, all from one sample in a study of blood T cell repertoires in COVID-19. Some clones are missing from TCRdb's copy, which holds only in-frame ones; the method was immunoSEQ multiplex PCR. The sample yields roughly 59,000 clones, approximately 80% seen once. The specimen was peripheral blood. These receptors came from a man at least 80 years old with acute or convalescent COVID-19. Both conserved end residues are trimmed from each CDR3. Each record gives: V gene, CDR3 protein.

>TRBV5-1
ASSFTSGRVLETQY
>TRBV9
ASSPLAGIRDTQY
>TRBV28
ASSLEAGRLTGELF
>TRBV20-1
SASKVSGELF
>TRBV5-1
ASRGNLRSDIQY
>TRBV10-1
ASSDPEETQY
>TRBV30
AWSKSNYGYT
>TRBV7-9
ASSSLQGGTGNTIY
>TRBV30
AWSASGGDQETQY
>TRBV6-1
ASSETGFR
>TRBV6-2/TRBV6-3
ASSSQGGNEQF
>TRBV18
ASSPRGQGGYGYT
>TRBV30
AWSRQGENTGELF
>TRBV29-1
SVEVLKGGGYT
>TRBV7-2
ASSTRTGGIDTQY
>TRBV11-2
ASSSETSGSSYEQY
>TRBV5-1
ASSLGSGKEKLF
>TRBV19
ASSIDGTGNYGYT
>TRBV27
ASSLWGEDSNQPQH